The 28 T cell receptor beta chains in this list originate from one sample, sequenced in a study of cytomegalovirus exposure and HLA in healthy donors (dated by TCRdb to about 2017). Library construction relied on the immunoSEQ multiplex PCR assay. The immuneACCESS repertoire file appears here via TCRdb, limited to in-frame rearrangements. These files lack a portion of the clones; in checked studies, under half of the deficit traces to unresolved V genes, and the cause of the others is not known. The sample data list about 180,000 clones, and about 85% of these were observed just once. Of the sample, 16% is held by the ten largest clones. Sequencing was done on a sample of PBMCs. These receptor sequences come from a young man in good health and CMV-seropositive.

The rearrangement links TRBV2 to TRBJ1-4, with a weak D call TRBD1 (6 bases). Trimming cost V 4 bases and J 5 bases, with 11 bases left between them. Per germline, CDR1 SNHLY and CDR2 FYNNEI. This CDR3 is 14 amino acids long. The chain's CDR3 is CASSVSTGNEKLFF. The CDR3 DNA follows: TGTGCCAGCAGTGTGTCTACAGGGAATGAAAAACTGTTTTTT.

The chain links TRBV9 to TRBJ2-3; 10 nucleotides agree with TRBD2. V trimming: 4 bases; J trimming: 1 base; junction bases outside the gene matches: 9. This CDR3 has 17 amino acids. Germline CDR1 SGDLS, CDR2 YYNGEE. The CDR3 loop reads CASSMSLAGEGTDTQYF. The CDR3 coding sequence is TGTGCCAGCAGCATGAGTCTAGCGGGAGAGGGCACAGATACGCAGTATTTT.

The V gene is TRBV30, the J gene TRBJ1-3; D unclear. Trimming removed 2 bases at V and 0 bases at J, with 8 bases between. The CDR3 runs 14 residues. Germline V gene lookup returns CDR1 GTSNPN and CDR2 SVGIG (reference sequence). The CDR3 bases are TGTGCCTGGAGTAGACCAGGCTCTGGAAACACCATATATTTT. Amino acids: CAWSRPGSGNTIYF.

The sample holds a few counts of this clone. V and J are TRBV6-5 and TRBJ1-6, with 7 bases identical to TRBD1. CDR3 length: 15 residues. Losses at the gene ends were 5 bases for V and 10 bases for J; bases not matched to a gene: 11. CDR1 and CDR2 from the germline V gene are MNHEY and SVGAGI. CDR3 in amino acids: CASSPDRVAFSPLHF. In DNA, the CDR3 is TGTGCCAGCAGTCCCGACAGGGTCGCGTTCTCACCCCTCCACTTT.

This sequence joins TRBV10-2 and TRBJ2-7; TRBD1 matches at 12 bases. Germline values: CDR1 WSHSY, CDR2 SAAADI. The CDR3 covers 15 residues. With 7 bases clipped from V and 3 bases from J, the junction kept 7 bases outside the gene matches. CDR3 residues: CASNSGTGGRYEQYF. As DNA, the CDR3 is TGCGCCAGCAACTCCGGGACAGGGGGCCGCTACGAGCAGTACTTC.

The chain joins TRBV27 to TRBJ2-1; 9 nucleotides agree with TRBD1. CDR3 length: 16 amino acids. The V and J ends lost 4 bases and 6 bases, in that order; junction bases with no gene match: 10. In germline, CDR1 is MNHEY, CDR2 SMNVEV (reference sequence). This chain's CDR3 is CASSSPGQGYSNEQFF. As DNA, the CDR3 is TGTGCCAGCAGTTCGCCGGGACAGGGTTATAGCAATGAGCAGTTCTTC.

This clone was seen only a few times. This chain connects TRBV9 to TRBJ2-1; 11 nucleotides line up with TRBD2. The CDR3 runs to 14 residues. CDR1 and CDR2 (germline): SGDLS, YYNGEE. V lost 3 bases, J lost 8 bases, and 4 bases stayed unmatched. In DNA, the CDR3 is TGTGCCAGCAGCGGGCAACTAGCGGGGGATGAGCAGTTCTTC. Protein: CASSGQLAGDEQFF.

The CDR3 spells CASSSEQGTPAYEQYF. CDR3 DNA sequence: TGTGCCAGCAGCTCCGAACAGGGGACTCCCGCCTACGAGCAGTACTTC. This sequence joins TRBV7-6 and TRBJ2-7, with a weak D call TRBD1 (7 bases). Germline-derived CDR1 and CDR2 are SGHVS and FNYEAQ. The CDR3 spans 16 residues. V was cut by 4 bases and J by 2 bases, with 18 bases left in between.

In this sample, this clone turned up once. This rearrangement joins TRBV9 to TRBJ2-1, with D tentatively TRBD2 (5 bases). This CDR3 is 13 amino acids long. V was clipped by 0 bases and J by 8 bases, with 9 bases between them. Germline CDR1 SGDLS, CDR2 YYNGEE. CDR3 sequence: CASSVGRLDEQFF. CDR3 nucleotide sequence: TGTGCCAGCAGCGTAGGGAGGCTGGATGAGCAGTTCTTC.

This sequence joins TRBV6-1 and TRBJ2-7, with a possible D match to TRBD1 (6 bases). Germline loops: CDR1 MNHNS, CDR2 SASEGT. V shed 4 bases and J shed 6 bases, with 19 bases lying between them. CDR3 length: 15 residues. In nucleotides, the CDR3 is TGTGCCAGCAGTGGAAGGGGGAGCGGCCAGGGCGAGCAGTACTTC. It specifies CASSGRGSGQGEQYF.

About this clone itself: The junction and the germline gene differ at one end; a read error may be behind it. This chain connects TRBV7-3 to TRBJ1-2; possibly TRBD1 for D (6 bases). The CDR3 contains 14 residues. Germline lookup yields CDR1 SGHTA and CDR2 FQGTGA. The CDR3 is CASSPGGGHYGYTF. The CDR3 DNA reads TGTGCCAGCAGCCCTGGGGGGGGGCACTACGGCTACACCTTC.

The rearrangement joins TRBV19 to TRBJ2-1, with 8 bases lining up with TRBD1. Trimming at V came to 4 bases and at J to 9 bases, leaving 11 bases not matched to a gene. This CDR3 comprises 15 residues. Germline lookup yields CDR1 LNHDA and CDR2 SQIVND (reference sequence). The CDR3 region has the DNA TGTGCCAGTAGTACGTATAGACAGGGGACGGCTGAGCAGTTCTTC. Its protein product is CASSTYRQGTAEQFF.

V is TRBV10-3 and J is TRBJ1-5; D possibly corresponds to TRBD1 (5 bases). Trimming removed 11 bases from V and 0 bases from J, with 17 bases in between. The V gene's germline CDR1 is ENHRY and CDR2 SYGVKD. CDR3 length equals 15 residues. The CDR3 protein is CASQRAGDSNQPQHF. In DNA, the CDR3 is TGTGCCTCCCAGAGGGCGGGGGATAGCAATCAGCCCCAGCATTTT.

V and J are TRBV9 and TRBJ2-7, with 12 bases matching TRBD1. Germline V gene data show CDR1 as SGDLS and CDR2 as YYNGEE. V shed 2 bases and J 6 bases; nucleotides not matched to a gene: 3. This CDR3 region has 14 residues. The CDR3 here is CASSVGTGGFEQYF. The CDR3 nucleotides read TGTGCCAGCAGCGTGGGGACAGGGGGCTTCGAGCAGTACTTC. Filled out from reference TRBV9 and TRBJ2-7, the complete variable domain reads DSGVTQTPKHLITATGQRVTLRCSPRSGDLSVYWYQQSLDQGLQFLIQYYNGEERAKGNILERFSAQQFPDLHSELNLSSLELGDSALYFCASSVGTGGFEQYFGPGTRLTVT.

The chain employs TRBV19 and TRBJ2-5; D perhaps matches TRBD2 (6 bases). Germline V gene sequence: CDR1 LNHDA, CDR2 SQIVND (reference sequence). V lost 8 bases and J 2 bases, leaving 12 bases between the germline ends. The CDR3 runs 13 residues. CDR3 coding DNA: TGTGCCAGTGCGGGACTTTCTCAAGAGACCCAGTACTTC. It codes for CASAGLSQETQYF.

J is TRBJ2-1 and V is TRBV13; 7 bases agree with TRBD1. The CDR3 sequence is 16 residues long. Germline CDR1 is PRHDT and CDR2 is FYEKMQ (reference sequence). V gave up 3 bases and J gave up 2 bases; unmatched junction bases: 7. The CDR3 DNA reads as TGTGCCAGCAGCTTTTATACAGGGGAAACCTACAATGAGCAGTTCTTC. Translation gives CASSFYTGETYNEQFF.

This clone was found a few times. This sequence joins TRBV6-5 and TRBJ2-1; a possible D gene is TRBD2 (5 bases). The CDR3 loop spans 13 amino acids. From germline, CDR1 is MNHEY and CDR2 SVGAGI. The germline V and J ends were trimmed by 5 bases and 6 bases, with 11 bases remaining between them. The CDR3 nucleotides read TGTGCCAGCAGTCCCGGACTCTCCAATGAGCAGTTCTTC. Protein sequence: CASSPGLSNEQFF.

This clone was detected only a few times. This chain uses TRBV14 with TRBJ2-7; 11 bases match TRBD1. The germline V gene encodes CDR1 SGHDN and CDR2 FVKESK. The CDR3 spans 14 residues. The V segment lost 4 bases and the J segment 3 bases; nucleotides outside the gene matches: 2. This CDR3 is CASSRTGGDYEQYF. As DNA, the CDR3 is TGTGCCAGCAGCCGGACAGGGGGCGACTACGAGCAGTACTTC. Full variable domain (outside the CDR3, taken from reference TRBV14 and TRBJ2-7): EAGVTQFPSHSVIEKGQTVTLRCDPISGHDNLYWYRRVMGKEIKFLLHFVKESKQDESGMPNNRFLAERTGGTYSTLKVQPAELEDSGVYFCASSRTGGDYEQYFGPGTRLTVT.

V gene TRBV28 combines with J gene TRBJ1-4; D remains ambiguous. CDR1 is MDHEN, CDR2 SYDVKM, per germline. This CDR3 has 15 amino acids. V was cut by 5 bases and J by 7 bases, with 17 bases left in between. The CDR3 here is CASSLGGPQSEKLFF. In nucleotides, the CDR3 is TGTGCCAGCAGTCTTGGAGGTCCCCAAAGTGAAAAACTGTTTTTT.

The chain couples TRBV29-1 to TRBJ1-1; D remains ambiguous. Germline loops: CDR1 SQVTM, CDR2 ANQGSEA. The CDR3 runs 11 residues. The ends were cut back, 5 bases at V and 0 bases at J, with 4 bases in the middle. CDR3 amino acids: CSVTVNTEAFF. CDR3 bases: TGCAGCGTTACAGTGAACACTGAAGCTTTCTTT.

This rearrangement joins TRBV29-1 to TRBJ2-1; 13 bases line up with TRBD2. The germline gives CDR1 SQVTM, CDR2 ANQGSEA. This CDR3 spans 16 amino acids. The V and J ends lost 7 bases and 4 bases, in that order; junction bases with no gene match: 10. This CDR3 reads CSGLGTSGISYNEQFF. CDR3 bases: TGCAGCGGCCTAGGGACTAGCGGGATCTCTTACAATGAGCAGTTCTTC.

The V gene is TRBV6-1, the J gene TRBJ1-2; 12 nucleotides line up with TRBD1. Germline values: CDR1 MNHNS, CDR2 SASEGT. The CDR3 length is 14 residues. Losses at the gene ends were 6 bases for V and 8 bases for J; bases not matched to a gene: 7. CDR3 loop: CASSEPGTGGGYTF. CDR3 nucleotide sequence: TGTGCCAGCAGCGAACCCGGGACAGGGGGCGGCTACACCTTC.

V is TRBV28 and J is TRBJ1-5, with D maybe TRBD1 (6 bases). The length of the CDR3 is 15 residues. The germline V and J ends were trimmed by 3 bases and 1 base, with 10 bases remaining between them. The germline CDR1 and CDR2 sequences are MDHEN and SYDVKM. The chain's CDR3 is CASSLPGTSNQPQHF. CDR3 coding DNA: TGTGCCAGCAGTTTGCCCGGGACAAGCAATCAGCCCCAGCATTTT.

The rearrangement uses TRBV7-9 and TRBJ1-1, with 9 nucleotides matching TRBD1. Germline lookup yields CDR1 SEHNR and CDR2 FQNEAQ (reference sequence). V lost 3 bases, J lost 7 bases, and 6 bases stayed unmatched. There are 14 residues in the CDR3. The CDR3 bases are TGTGCCAGCAGCTTTGGACAGGGGTCCTTTGAAGCTTTCTTT. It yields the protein CASSFGQGSFEAFF.

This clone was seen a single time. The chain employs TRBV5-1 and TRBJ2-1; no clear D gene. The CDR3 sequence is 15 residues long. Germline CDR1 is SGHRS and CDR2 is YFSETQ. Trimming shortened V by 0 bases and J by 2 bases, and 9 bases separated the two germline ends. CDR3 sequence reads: CASSLATPAYNEQFF. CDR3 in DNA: TGCGCCAGCAGCTTGGCAACCCCGGCCTACAATGAGCAGTTCTTC.

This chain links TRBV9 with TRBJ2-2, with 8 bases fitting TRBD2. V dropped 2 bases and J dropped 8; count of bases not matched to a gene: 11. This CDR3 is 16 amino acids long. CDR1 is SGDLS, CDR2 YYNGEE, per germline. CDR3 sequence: CASSVLPAGDRGELFF. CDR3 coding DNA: TGTGCCAGCAGCGTTCTTCCAGCGGGAGATAGAGGGGAGCTGTTTTTT.

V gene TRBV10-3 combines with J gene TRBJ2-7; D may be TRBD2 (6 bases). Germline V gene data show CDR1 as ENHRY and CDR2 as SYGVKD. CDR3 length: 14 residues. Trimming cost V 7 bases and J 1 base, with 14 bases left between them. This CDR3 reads CAIMGGGKSYEQYF. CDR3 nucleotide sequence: TGTGCCATCATGGGGGGTGGAAAGTCCTACGAGCAGTACTTC.

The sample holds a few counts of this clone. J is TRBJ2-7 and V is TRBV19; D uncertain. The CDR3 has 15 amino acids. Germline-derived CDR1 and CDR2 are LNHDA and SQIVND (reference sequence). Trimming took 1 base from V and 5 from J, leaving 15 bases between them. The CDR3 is CASSIGPAWSDEQYF. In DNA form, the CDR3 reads TGTGCCAGTAGTATAGGACCGGCGTGGAGCGACGAGCAGTACTTC.